The text below deals with one T cell receptor (beta chain). The antigen remains undetermined. One entry per CDR3 protein, called by TCRdb with MiXCR from the reads. The sample has around 300,000 distinct CDR3 sequences, less than 25% seen once; the top ten hold 15% to 20%. This entry belongs to a study of T cell repertoires in cytomegalovirus infection. General study results and limits: The response measured ex vivo was dominated by TCR beta clonotypes (HLA-C-restricted and CMV-specific).

The germline gives CDR1 SQVTM, CDR2 ANQGSEA. Trimming stripped 4 bases from V and 3 bases from J, with 9 bases between. This CDR3 is built from 12 residues. Sample: cultured PBMCs, taken from culture after CMV antigen stimulation. The rearrangement links TRBV29-1 to TRBJ1-2; possibly TRBD1 for D (6 bases). The source of this sequence is a human donor in good health (CMV status not recorded). Some clones in this sample may be carry-over from other donors' samples. CDR3 in DNA: TGCAGCGTTGCAGGGGATCACTATGGCTACACCTTC. It encodes CSVAGDHYGYTF. The full variable domain, in which reference TRBV29-1 and TRBJ1-2 provide the parts outside the CDR3, is SAVISQKPSRDICQRGTSLTIQCQVDSQVTMMFWYRQQPGQSLTLIATANQGSEATYESGFVIDKFPISRPNLTFSTLTVSNMSPEDSSIYLCSVAGDHYGYTFGSGTRLTVV.